This T cell receptor (beta chain) was sequenced for a study of neurological immune-mediated disorders. Study observations and caveats: Among 34 multiple sclerosis patients, 18 had repertoires that phylogenetic grouping placed in one related-CDR3 cluster, a possible signature. Multiple sclerosis patients had less TCR clonal expansion than even healthy controls, unlike HTLV-1-associated myelopathy.

Trimming took off 3 bases at V and 9 bases at J, with 12 bases between the two ends. This CDR3 region has 13 residues. The V gene's germline CDR1 is SGHDN and CDR2 FVKESK. There are many counts of this clonotype. Its antigen is unidentified. The method for making cDNA was 5'RACE, and it used 10-nucleotide random UMIs. TCRdb independently ran MiXCR on the 5' RACE reads; one entry per CDR3 protein. This sample has about 50,000 distinct CDR3 sequences; approximately 4.4% occur once, and the top ten carry 2.5% to 3%. The receptor was derived from a man aged 45-65 years with multiple sclerosis. Sequences were obtained from PBMCs. The gene calls are TRBV14 and TRBJ2-1; D gene uncertain. CDR3 amino acids: CASSQAIIGEQFF. In nucleotides, the CDR3 is TGTGCCAGCAGCCAGGCTATTATTGGTGAGCAGTTCTTC. Combining the CDR3 with reference TRBV14 and TRBJ2-1 gives the whole variable domain EAGVTQFPSHSVIEKGQTVTLRCDPISGHDNLYWYRRVMGKEIKFLLHFVKESKQDESGMPNNRFLAERTGGTYSTLKVQPAELEDSGVYFCASSQAIIGEQFFGPGTRLTVL.